This TCR beta chain was sequenced for a study of vaccination effects on CD4 cells after COVID-19. Study-wide results and limits: Among infection- and vaccine-induced clones, marked clonal contraction occurred late after vaccination.

This CDR3 has 16 residues. Germline V gene lookup returns CDR1 SGHNT and CDR2 YYREEE (reference sequence). Trimming left V 5 bases short and J 2 bases short, with 19 bases between. The method was immunoSEQ multiplex PCR; TCRdb's version includes in-frame clones alone and lacks a portion of them. The data show tens of thousands of clones, 73% seen once. Prior to sequencing, the ViraFEST assay stimulated PBMC with viral peptide pools, which expanded the antigen-specific CD4+ T cells. CD4+ T cells were isolated after around 10 days of culture. Previously uninfected by SARS-CoV-2, the vaccine recipients also showed negative nucleocapsid antibodies. With around 9.4 ug/ml peptides and 7.5 to 10 IU/ml IL-2, fewer than 2.5 million PBMC per well were cultured. In regard to this clone: Antigen specificity is unknown.

The sequencing used CD4+ T cells from PBMCs cultured with SARS-CoV-2 spike peptides, collected before COVID-19 vaccination. This sequence joins TRBV5-4 and TRBJ2-5; D is perhaps TRBD1 (6 bases). The receptor comes from a human donor who received a COVID-19 vaccine. CDR3 amino acids: CASRLKGDRSQETQYF. As DNA, the CDR3 is TGTGCCAGCAGACTGAAGGGGGATCGGTCACAAGAGACCCAGTACTTC.